The 31 T cell receptor beta chains listed next were all sequenced from one sample in a study of breast tumors, draining lymph nodes, adjacent tissues. TCRdb re-derived calls from the multiplex PCR reads in MiXCR, one entry per CDR3 protein. Counted here are about 300,000 distinct CDR3 sequences, 30% occurring once; the ten biggest clones make up around 1%. The lymph nodes were axillary draining lymph nodes from breast cancer patients. Sequencing was performed on axillary lymph node tissue. These receptors all come from a female donor with breast cancer. Some clones in this sample may be carry-over from other donors' samples.

Notes on this clonotype: A much bigger clone sits one base away, suggesting this may be a read error. J is TRBJ1-6 and V is TRBV20-1; the D is unclear. Germline loops: CDR1 DFQATT, CDR2 SNEGSKA (reference sequence). The CDR3 totals 15 residues. Trimming removed 7 bases from V and 0 bases from J, with 13 bases in between. The CDR3 here is CSGSIGSSYNSPLHF. The DNA of the CDR3 is TGCAGTGGGTCGATAGGGAGCTCCTATAATTCACCCCTCCACTTT.

In its sample, this clonotype was seen many times. The chain employs TRBV6-2 or TRBV6-3 and TRBJ2-2; TRBD2 is a possible D gene (5 bases). V was pared by 7 bases and J by 5 bases, with 11 bases between. CDR1 is MNHEY and CDR2 is SVGEGT in the germline V gene. CDR3 length equals 13 residues. The CDR3 region is CASTILATGELFF. The DNA of the CDR3 is TGTGCCAGCACTATCTTAGCGACCGGGGAGCTGTTTTTT.

The chain has TRBV5-1 and TRBJ1-5, with a weak D call TRBD1 (5 bases). The CDR3 is 15 residues long. Trimming pared 3 bases from V and 5 bases from J, leaving 15 bases between. From germline, CDR1 is SGHRS and CDR2 YFSETQ. Written as DNA, the CDR3 is TGCGCCAGCAGCTCCCTCCCAGGGAGGTATCAGCCCCAGCATTTT. It encodes CASSSLPGRYQPQHF.

This clonotype was detected many times. J is TRBJ2-3 and V is TRBV11-3; D unresolved. Between the trimmed V and J ends, which lost 0 bases and 2 bases, there was a span of 6 bases. The CDR3 has 14 amino acids. Germline assignment: CDR1 SGHNT and CDR2 YENEEA. CDR3 sequence (DNA): TGTGCCAGCAGCTTAGATATTTTCACAGATACGCAGTATTTT. Translated: CASSLDIFTDTQYF.

This clonotype was detected ten times or more. The chain employs TRBV6-5 and TRBJ2-5, with a tentative D call TRBD2 (6 bases). From germline, CDR1 is MNHEY and CDR2 SVGAGI. The V and J ends lost 0 bases and 4 bases respectively, with 9 bases between them. The CDR3 spans 14 residues. The CDR3 sequence: CASSYSGGRETQYF. CDR3 sequence (DNA): TGTGCCAGCAGTTACTCTGGGGGGAGAGAGACCCAGTACTTC.

This clonotype was detected ten times or more. The chain combines TRBV7-3 with TRBJ1-6; unclear D gene. Looked up from germline, CDR1 is SGHTA and CDR2 is FQGTGA. The CDR3 spans 13 residues. The V end was cut by 2 bases, the J end by 10 bases, with 9 bases between. In DNA form, the CDR3 reads TGTGCCAGCAGCTTAGGAGGTAGATCACCCCTCCACTTT. It is translated as CASSLGGRSPLHF. The full variable domain, completed using reference TRBV7-3 and TRBJ1-6, is GAGVSQTPSNKVTEKGKYVELRCDPISGHTALYWYRQSLGQGPEFLIYFQGTGAADDSGLPNDRFFAVRPEGSVSTLKIQRTERGDSAVYLCASSLGGRSPLHFGNGTRLTVT.

Note on this clonotype: Its ends do not fully match the called genes, so a read error is possible. This chain uses TRBV20-1 with TRBJ2-2; 9 nucleotides line up with TRBD1. In germline, CDR1 is DFQATT, CDR2 SNEGSKA (reference sequence). CDR3 length equals 15 residues. For the CDR3, the DNA is TGCAGTGCAGGACCGGGACAGGGATACACCGGGGGGCTGTTTTTT. Its protein product is CSAGPGQGYTGGLFF.

There are many counts of this clonotype. The V gene is TRBV7-9, the J gene TRBJ2-1; 11 positions match TRBD2. The CDR3 spans 15 residues. Germline assignment: CDR1 SEHNR and CDR2 FQNEAQ (reference sequence). The trim removed 5 bases at V and 9 bases at J, leaving 9 bases unmatched. For the CDR3, the DNA is TGTGCCAGCAGCGTTACTAGCGGGAGAGAGGGTGAGCAGTTCTTC. This gives the protein CASSVTSGREGEQFF.

As for this clonotype: Without the conserved terminal phenylalanine or tryptophan, this CDR3 likely stems from a read error. No DNA is shown, since the ends of the CDR3 on it are uncertain; the CDR3 is the one TCRdb lists. V is TRBV12-3 or TRBV12-4 and J is TRBJ1-6; whether TRBD1, the table's D call, matches the DNA was not checked. The CDR3 sequence runs 11 residues, both termini included. The CDR3 spells CASSSNRAANY.

Worth noting for this clonotype: A much larger clone is a single base away; this may be a read error. The J gene is TRBJ2-1, the V gene TRBV19, with D perhaps TRBD1 (5 bases). This CDR3 is 16 amino acids long. CDR1 is LNHDA, CDR2 SQIVND, per germline (reference sequence). The CDR3 region has the DNA TGTGCCAGTAGTTCTTCAGTCCAGGGTATCTACAATGGGCAGTTCTTC. Translated: CASSSSVQGIYNGQFF.

This clonotype was counted a few times. A much larger clone lies one base from this, so it may be a read error. V usage is TRBV7-9 and J usage is TRBJ2-7; 7 nucleotides align to TRBD2. The germline V gene encodes CDR1 SEHNR and CDR2 FQNEAQ (reference sequence). The CDR3 loop spans 18 amino acids. The CDR3 is CASSSPGGGRSSSHEQYF. CDR3 sequence (DNA): TGTGCCAGCAGCTCCCCGGGGGGTGGCCGCTCGAGCTCCCACGAGCAGTACTTC.

With regard to this clonotype: A clone one base away is much larger, so this may be a read error. This chain uses TRBV4-2 with TRBJ2-7; TRBD2 matches 7 bases. CDR3 size: 15 residues. The germline CDR1 and CDR2 sequences are LGHNA and YNFKEQ. The V segment lost 0 bases and the J segment 8 bases; nucleotides outside the gene matches: 10. CDR3 sequence: CASSQEGGGLYKQYF. The CDR3 coding sequence is TGTGCCAGCAGCCAAGAGGGGGGGGGTCTATACAAGCAGTACTTC.

There are many counts of this clonotype. Its ends do not fully match the called genes, so a read error is possible. In DNA form, the CDR3 reads TGCAGTGCTAGTTACGGGACCGCTCTCCACTTC. It yields the protein CSASYGTALHF. This sequence joins TRBV20-1 and TRBJ2-7; TRBD1 or TRBD2 may be the D gene (5 bases each). The CDR3 runs 11 residues. Per the germline V gene, CDR1 is DFQATT and CDR2 is SNEGSKA (reference sequence).

This clonotype was observed a handful of times. This is likely a read error, given that the CDR3 carries no conserved phenylalanine or tryptophan at its end. The chain carries TRBV6-6 and TRBJ2-7; either TRBD1 or TRBD2 may fit D (5 bases each). The CDR3 spans 16 residues. V dropped 4 bases and J dropped 4 bases, with 20 bases sitting between them. From germline, CDR1 is MNHNY and CDR2 SVGAGI (reference sequence). CDR3 DNA: TGTGCCAGCAGTTCCTACACCGGGACGGTTTCTTACGAGCAGTACTCC. The encoded protein is CASSSYTGTVSYEQYS.

This clonotype was seen repeatedly, ten times or more. The chain has TRBV7-2 and TRBJ2-2, with no clear D. V was clipped by 5 bases and J by 7 bases, with 5 bases between them. CDR1 and CDR2 from the germline V gene are SGHTA and FQGNSA. This CDR3 is built from 11 residues. CDR3 coding DNA: TGTGCCAGCAGCCGAGGCGGGGAGCTGTTTTTT. It is translated as CASSRGGELFF. Full variable domain (missing parts from reference TRBV7-2 and TRBJ2-2): GAGVSQSPSNKVTEKGKDVELRCDPISGHTALYWYRQSLGQGLEFLIYFQGNSAPDKSGLPSDRFSAERTGGSVSTLTIQRTQQEDSAVYLCASSRGGELFFGEGSRLTVL.

This clonotype has only a few counts. This chain uses TRBV24-1 with TRBJ2-2, with 7 bases matching TRBD2. Germline assignment: CDR1 KGHDR and CDR2 SFDVKD. The CDR3 length is 15 residues. V lost 3 bases and J lost 5; bases outside the gene matches: 5. DNA for the CDR3: TGTGCCACCAGTGATCCCAGGGAGGGGACCGGGGAGCTGTTTTTT. It specifies CATSDPREGTGELFF.

This clonotype appeared many times. This rearrangement joins TRBV9 to TRBJ2-1; D remains ambiguous. With 2 bases removed from V and 5 bases from J, the gap between germline ends came to 8 bases. Germline V lookup: CDR1 SGDLS, CDR2 YYNGEE. The CDR3 covers 13 residues. The DNA for the CDR3 is TGTGCCAGCAGCGTTTCCACGGACAATGAGCAGTTCTTC. The encoded protein is CASSVSTDNEQFF.

This clonotype was observed many times. V is TRBV2 and J is TRBJ2-3; TRBD2 aligns across 9 bases. This CDR3 region has 16 residues. CDR1 and CDR2 (germline): SNHLY, FYNNEI. V lost 5 bases and J lost 1; bases outside the gene matches: 7. CDR3 coding DNA: TGTGCCAGCAGTTATATTAGCGGGAGAGGCACAGATACGCAGTATTTT. This translates into CASSYISGRGTDTQYF.

This clonotype showed up many times. The chain combines TRBV7-8 with TRBJ2-1; D is uncertain. This CDR3 comprises 12 residues. V was pared by 6 bases and J by 6 bases, with 9 bases between. Germline CDR1 SGHVS, CDR2 FQNEAQ. The CDR3 reads CASSRAANEQFF. CDR3 DNA: TGTGCCAGCAGTCGGGCGGCCAATGAGCAGTTCTTC.

In this sample, this clonotype turned up many times. This chain joins TRBV9 and TRBJ2-5, with 14 bases aligning to TRBD2. The ends lost 0 bases at V and 5 bases at J; junction bases unmatched: 12. Per germline, CDR1 SGDLS and CDR2 YYNGEE. The CDR3 runs 19 residues. CDR3 loop: CASSVGPPGLAGVGETQYF. CDR3 nucleotide sequence: TGTGCCAGCAGCGTAGGGCCCCCGGGACTAGCGGGAGTTGGCGAGACCCAGTACTTC.

This clonotype was seen ten or more times. This chain joins TRBV20-1 and TRBJ2-5, with 9 positions matching TRBD1. Trimming cost V 3 bases and J 3 bases; bases outside gene matches: 5. The germline V gene has CDR1 DFQATT and CDR2 SNEGSKA (reference sequence). The CDR3 is 14 residues long. The CDR3 region is CSARNRGREETQYF. The DNA for the CDR3 is TGCAGTGCTAGGAACAGGGGGCGGGAAGAGACCCAGTACTTC.

The chain combines TRBV6-5 with TRBJ2-2; 14 nucleotides align to TRBD2. V was pared by 6 bases and J by 7 bases, with 10 bases of the junction left unmatched. The CDR3 sequence is 17 residues long. Germline lookup yields CDR1 MNHEY and CDR2 SVGAGI. In DNA form, the CDR3 reads TGTGCCAGCAGCCCGACTAGCGGGAGGGCCTGGGGCGGGGAGCTGTTTTTT. It specifies CASSPTSGRAWGGELFF.

DNA of the CDR3: TGCGCCAGCAGCCTGATCCCTCGGGGTGGGGGCTCTGGAAACACCATATATTTT. Encoded protein: CASSLIPRGGGSGNTIYF. The gene calls are TRBV5-1 and TRBJ1-3, with D tentatively TRBD1 (5 bases). V shed 4 bases and J shed 0 bases, with 20 bases lying between them. Germline-derived CDR1 and CDR2 are SGHRS and YFSETQ. The CDR3 extends over 18 amino acids.

This chain connects TRBV6-2 or TRBV6-3 to TRBJ2-7; tentatively, D is TRBD1 (6 bases). CDR1 is MNHEY and CDR2 is SVGEGT in the germline V gene. V was trimmed by 7 bases and J by 8 bases, leaving 21 bases between them. CDR3 length: 14 residues. This CDR3 is CASTLGALTSQQYF. The CDR3 DNA follows: TGTGCCAGCACCCTGGGGGCCCTGACCAGCCAGCAGTACTTC.

For this clonotype: Because the CDR3 is missing its conserved closing phenylalanine or tryptophan, this is likely a read error. No DNA is shown, since the ends of the CDR3 on it are uncertain; the CDR3 is the one TCRdb lists. The chain recombines TRBV19 with TRBJ1-4; TRBD1 was called by the table and not checked on the DNA. Germline lookup yields CDR1 LNHDA and CDR2 SQIVND (reference sequence). The CDR3 spans 17 residues, counting both ends. The CDR3 reads CASSIKQGNTGELFYTT.

V gene TRBV20-1 combines with J gene TRBJ2-1; D perhaps matches TRBD2 (6 bases). Trimming took 6 bases from V and 2 from J, leaving 23 bases between them. Per the germline V gene, CDR1 is DFQATT and CDR2 is SNEGSKA (reference sequence). The CDR3 runs 17 residues. CDR3 coding DNA: TGCAGTGCCACCCGGGACCAGCGACTAGGGCCCTACAATGAGCAGTTCTTC. Its translation: CSATRDQRLGPYNEQFF.

This clonotype was observed many times. The rearrangement links TRBV4-1 to TRBJ2-2; 8 bases fit TRBD2. Germline V lookup: CDR1 MGHRA, CDR2 YSYEKL. After removal of 6 bases from V and 4 bases from J, the junction contained 7 bases not matched to a gene. The CDR3 is 15 residues long. CDR3 sequence reads: CASRAGLGSTGELFF. The CDR3 DNA follows: TGCGCCAGCAGGGCGGGACTAGGTAGCACCGGGGAGCTGTTTTTT.

The table lists this clonotype with a count of one. This chain uses TRBV7-2 with TRBJ2-5; 8 bases fit TRBD2. This CDR3 contains 18 residues. The germline gives CDR1 SGHTA, CDR2 FQGNSA. Trimming cost V 4 bases and J 5 bases; bases outside gene matches: 18. The CDR3 DNA reads as TGTGCCAGCAGCTCCATAGCGGGACGGGCCCAGTTGTGGGAGACCCAGTACTTC. Protein sequence: CASSSIAGRAQLWETQYF.

Many counts were recorded for this clonotype. The chain couples TRBV14 to TRBJ2-2; no clear D gene. V was shortened by 4 bases and J by 6 bases, with 15 bases between the two germline ends. Germline V lookup: CDR1 SGHDN, CDR2 FVKESK. The CDR3 runs to 15 residues. This CDR3 is CASSLNLGRAGELFF. In DNA form, the CDR3 reads TGTGCCAGCAGCCTAAATCTCGGCCGGGCCGGGGAGCTGTTTTTT.

This clonotype was detected many times. This rearrangement joins TRBV29-1 to TRBJ2-2; 7 bases fit TRBD1. CDR1 is SQVTM, CDR2 ANQGSEA, per germline. The CDR3 spans 14 residues. V gave up 3 bases and J gave up 1 base; unmatched junction bases: 2. CDR3: CSVEGQKNTGELFF. The CDR3 bases are TGCAGCGTTGAGGGACAGAAGAACACCGGGGAGCTGTTTTTT.

This clonotype has ten or more counts. The chain couples TRBV7-2 to TRBJ2-7; D gene ambiguous. V lost 3 bases, J lost 7 bases, and 13 bases lay in between. The germline CDR1 and CDR2 sequences are SGHTA and FQGNSA. The CDR3 is made up of 13 amino acids. CDR3 amino acids: CASSFSLWREQYF. For the CDR3, the DNA is TGTGCCAGCAGCTTTTCCCTATGGCGGGAGCAGTACTTC.